A selection of T cell receptor beta chains follows, all from one sample in a study of T cell changes during pregnancy in multiple sclerosis. The data were produced by immunoSEQ multiplex PCR, yet TCRdb's version contains in-frame clones alone and is incomplete. The sample lists approximately 89,000 clones; roughly 93% were seen once. The sample was peripheral blood, taken in the third trimester of pregnancy. These receptors came from a female donor with multiple sclerosis, enrolled in a pregnancy study. Both conserved end residues are part of each CDR3. The D gene is left open where the match is weak. The listing skips clone size in some rows; elsewhere it reads once, few, many or a size class.

d_gene	abundance	j_gene	v_gene	CDR3nt	CDR3aa
TRBD1	once	TRBJ1-1	TRBV6-1	TGTGCCAGCAGAGCAGGGGGCGCGAACACTGAAGCTTTCTTT	CASRAGGANTEAFF
NA	NA	TRBJ2-7	TRBV5-1	TGCGCCAGCAGCCGTGTGGGGTCCACAGGGTTGTCTCACGAGCAGTACTTC	CASSRVGSTGLSHEQYF
TRBD2	NA	TRBJ2-7	TRBV10-2	TGCGCCACCACAATCTACGGGGGAGGGCGCCACGAGCAGTACTTC	CATTIYGGGRHEQYF
NA	NA	TRBJ2-1	TRBV2	TGTGCCAGCAGGGAACAGAATGAGCAGTTCTTC	CASREQNEQFF
TRBD2	NA	TRBJ2-1	TRBV28	TGTGCCAGCAGTTTCCTGAGACTAGCGGGGAACAATGAGCAGTTCTTC	CASSFLRLAGNNEQFF
NA	NA	TRBJ1-1	TRBV29-1	TGCAGCGGCTGGGAGGCTCTAGGGAACACTGAAGCTTTCTTT	CSGWEALGNTEAFF
TRBD1	NA	TRBJ1-2	TRBV7-9	TGTGCCAACAGCTTCGAAGACAGGGGCGGCTATGGCTACACCTTC	CANSFEDRGGYGYTF
NA	NA	TRBJ2-1	TRBV20-1	TGCAGTGCTAGGTTAGTTAGTGAGCAGTTCTTC	CSARLVSEQFF
NA	NA	TRBJ2-6	TRBV6-5	TGTGCCAGCAGTTACTCGTCCGGTATCCCCGTGGCTTTC	CASSYSSGIPVAF
NA	NA	TRBJ2-7	TRBV7-9	TGTGCCAGCAGCTTCAGACAGAACTCCTACGAGCAGTACTTC	CASSFRQNSYEQYF
NA	NA	TRBJ1-1	TRBV5-1	TGCGCCAGCAGCTTGGCGCCAGGTAGGACTGAAGCTTTCTTT	CASSLAPGRTEAFF
NA	NA	TRBJ1-2	TRBV29-1	TGCAGCGTTGACGGGGAAGCAAGGCCTGGCTACACCTTC	CSVDGEARPGYTF
TRBD1	NA	TRBJ2-7	TRBV7-2	TGTGCCAGCAGCTTAGCGACAGGGGGGCCCTACGAGCAGTACTTC	CASSLATGGPYEQYF
TRBD2	NA	TRBJ2-1	TRBV27	TGTGCCAGCAGTTCCCCCTGGGGAGGGTACAATGAGCAGTTCTTC	CASSSPWGGYNEQFF
TRBD2	NA	TRBJ2-3	TRBV28	TGTGCCAGCAGTCCCCGTCTGAGCGGGAGGGGTCCAGATACGCAGTATTTT	CASSPRLSGRGPDTQYF
NA	NA	TRBJ2-4	TRBV4-1	TGCGCCAGCAGTCCCATAGGGGGAACAAACATTCAGTACTTC	CASSPIGGTNIQYF
TRBD1	few	TRBJ1-1	TRBV19	TGTGCCAGTGGGGACAGGGGGCTGATGAACACTGAAGCTTTCTTT	CASGDRGLMNTEAFF
TRBD1	NA	TRBJ2-6	TRBV5-6	TGTGCCAGCAGCCCCGGGACAGGATTTTACTCTGGGGCCAACGTCCTGACTTTC	CASSPGTGFYSGANVLTF
NA	NA	TRBJ2-7	TRBV7-8	TGTGCCAGCAGCTTAGCAACCCCCGGGTCCTACGAGCAGTACTTC	CASSLATPGSYEQYF
NA	NA	TRBJ2-1	TRBV28	TGTGCCAGCAGTTATACCGAGGGTGTGAAGTTCTTC	CASSYTEGVKFF
NA	NA	TRBJ1-5	TRBV21-1	TGTGCCAGCAGCAAAAAAAGGGCGAGAACAGGGGGCGACGAGGTGTATCAGCCCCAGCATTTT	CASSKKRARTGGDEVYQPQHF
TRBD2	NA	TRBJ2-7	TRBV27	TGTGCCAGCAGCTCTAGCGGGAGGGTAAGCTCCTACGAGCAGTACTTC	CASSSSGRVSSYEQYF
TRBD1	once	TRBJ2-7	TRBV6-6	TGTGCCACCACTACAGGGGGACTCTCCTACGAGCAGTACTTC	CATTTGGLSYEQYF
NA	NA	TRBJ1-5	TRBV27	TGTGCCAGCAGTTTAGGCGCAGGGGCAAATCAGCCCCAGCATTTT	CASSLGAGANQPQHF
NA	NA	TRBJ2-3	TRBV5-6	TGTGCCAGCAGCTCCATTACAGGGAACACAGATACGCAGTATTTT	CASSSITGNTDTQYF
NA	NA	TRBJ1-1	TRBV7-9	TGTGCCAGTGCCCAAACGGTGGTGAACACTGAAGCTTTCTTT	CASAQTVVNTEAFF
TRBD1	NA	TRBJ1-5	TRBV19	TGTGCCAGTAGTCCGACAACATTACGGGATCGACAGGGGGGGTATAGCAATCAGCCCCAGCATTTT	CASSPTTLRDRQGGYSNQPQHF
TRBD1	NA	TRBJ2-3	TRBV7-8	TGTGCCAGCAGCCCACCACAGGGGCATACGCAGTATTTT	CASSPPQGHTQYF
NA	NA	TRBJ2-5	TRBV9	TGTGCCAGCAGCAGAGCAGGCCAAGAGACCCAGTACTTC	CASSRAGQETQYF
NA	NA	TRBJ2-1	TRBV6-5	TGTGCCAGCAGCATAAGGGCGGGGTACAATGAGCAGTTCTTC	CASSIRAGYNEQFF
NA	NA	TRBJ2-3	TRBV20-1	TGCAGTGCTAGAGATCGGAGGCAGTATTTT	CSARDRRQYF
NA	NA	TRBJ2-2	TRBV5-1	TGCGCCAGCAGGGACAGTTTAGGAGGGGAGCTGTTTTTT	CASRDSLGGELFF
TRBD2	NA	TRBJ2-3	TRBV7-6	TGTGCCAGCAGCTCGCGACTAGCGGGAGGAGTAGATACGCAGTATTTT	CASSSRLAGGVDTQYF
TRBD1	once	TRBJ2-5	TRBV5-1	TGCGCCAGCCGGAGGACAGGGATTATCCAAGAGACCCAGTACTTC	CASRRTGIIQETQYF
TRBD2	NA	TRBJ2-1	TRBV9	TGTGCCAGCAGCGTAGACACTAGCGGGGGGATATACAATGAGCAGTTCTTC	CASSVDTSGGIYNEQFF
TRBD1	NA	TRBJ2-5	TRBV7-9	TGTGCCAGCAGTTATCCGGGACAGGGACAAGAGACCCAGTACTTC	CASSYPGQGQETQYF
NA	once	TRBJ1-2	TRBV5-1	TGCGCCAGCAGCTTCGAGGCATATGGCTACACCTTC	CASSFEAYGYTF
NA	once	TRBJ2-1	TRBV5-5	TGTGCCAGCAGCCCCGGGGTCGGAACCTACAATGAGCAGTTCTTC	CASSPGVGTYNEQFF
TRBD1	NA	TRBJ1-2	TRBV4-1	TGCGCCAGCAGCCAGGGACAGGGCTCATTGCGAGGCTACACCTTC	CASSQGQGSLRGYTF
NA	once	TRBJ2-5	TRBV7-2	TGTGCCAGCAGCCAACAAGAGACCCAGTACTTC	CASSQQETQYF
TRBD2	NA	TRBJ2-1	TRBV7-9	TGTGCCAGCAGCTCAGCGGGAGCCTCCTACAATGAGCAGTTCTTC	CASSSAGASYNEQFF
NA	NA	TRBJ2-7	TRBV11-2	TGTGCCAGCAGCTTAGTCAGCTACGAGCAGTACTTC	CASSLVSYEQYF
NA	NA	TRBJ2-7	TRBV27	TGTGCCAGCAGTTTAGGGCTCGGGGGTAGTTACGAGCAGTACTTC	CASSLGLGGSYEQYF
TRBD2	once	TRBJ2-3	TRBV19	TGTGCCAGTGACGGGGGGGGCGGGGATACGCAGTATTTT	CASDGGGGDTQYF
NA	NA	TRBJ1-5	TRBV4-1	TGCGCCAGCAGCGTTACAGTACTCAATCAGCCCCAGCATTTT	CASSVTVLNQPQHF
TRBD2	NA	TRBJ2-1	TRBV14	TGTGCCAGCAGCCCCGGACTAGTCCTCGATGAGCAGTTCTTC	CASSPGLVLDEQFF
NA	NA	TRBJ1-4	TRBV18	TGTGCCACCGCCGAACAGCATAATGAAAAACTGTTTTTT	CATAEQHNEKLFF
NA	NA	TRBJ2-1	TRBV9	TGTGCCAGCAGCGTAGGGGGAGGTCCTCCCTACAATGAGCAGTTCTTC	CASSVGGGPPYNEQFF
TRBD2	NA	TRBJ2-1	TRBV9	TGTGCCAGCAGCGCTTCGGGACTAGCGGGAGGGGGCAATGAGCAGTTCTTC	CASSASGLAGGGNEQFF
NA	NA	TRBJ2-7	TRBV27	TGTGCCAGCAGTTTAAGGACAGACCCCTACGAGCAGTACTTC	CASSLRTDPYEQYF
NA	NA	TRBJ2-2	TRBV5-3	TGTGCCAGAAGCCACCACGAGGGGGGGGACACCGGGGAGCTGTTTTTT	CARSHHEGGDTGELFF
TRBD2	NA	TRBJ2-7	TRBV10-3	TGTGCCATCAGTGAACGTGGGAGGGCCTCCACGGAGCAGTACTTC	CAISERGRASTEQYF
NA	NA	TRBJ2-7	TRBV7-2	TGTGCCAGCAGCTTAGAGCCAGGGATCTCCTACGAGCAGTACTTC	CASSLEPGISYEQYF
NA	NA	TRBJ2-1	TRBV27	TGTGCCAGCAGTTTAGATCGTCAGCGGCAGTTCTTC	CASSLDRQRQFF
TRBD1	once	TRBJ1-2	TRBV7-2	TGTGCCAGCAGCTTAGTTCGGCTACAAACCGGGACAGGGGGGTCTGGCTACACCTTC	CASSLVRLQTGTGGSGYTF
TRBD2	NA	TRBJ2-5	TRBV28	TGTGCCAGCAGTCCATTTGGCGGGAGGAGAAGGGAGGAGACCCAGTACTTC	CASSPFGGRRREETQYF
NA	NA	TRBJ1-1	TRBV5-5	TGTGCCAGCAGCTTAGAGGTTCTCCCTGAAGCTTTCTTT	CASSLEVLPEAFF
NA	NA	TRBJ1-2	TRBV4-1	TGCGCCAGCAGCCAAGACCTACCCTCTGCTGTTTATGGCTACACCTTC	CASSQDLPSAVYGYTF